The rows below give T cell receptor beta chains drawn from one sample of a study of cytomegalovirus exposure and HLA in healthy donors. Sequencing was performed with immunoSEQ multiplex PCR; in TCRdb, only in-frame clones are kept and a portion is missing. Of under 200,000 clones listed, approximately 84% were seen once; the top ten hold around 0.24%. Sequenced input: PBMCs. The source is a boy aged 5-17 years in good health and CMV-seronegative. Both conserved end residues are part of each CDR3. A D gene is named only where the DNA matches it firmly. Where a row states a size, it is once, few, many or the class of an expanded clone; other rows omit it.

TGTGCCAGCAGCTCGCGACTAGCGGGCCTCTACGAGCAGTACTTC,CASSSRLAGLYEQYF,TRBD2,TRBV4-2,TRBJ2-7,.
TGCGCCAGCAGTGGGGCCCCAGCCTACAATGAGCAGTTCTTC,CASSGAPAYNEQFF,.,TRBV10-2,TRBJ2-1,.
TGTGCCTCGGGGAGACAGGGGACCTACGAGCAGTACTTC,CASGRQGTYEQYF,TRBD1,TRBV19,TRBJ2-7,.
TGTGCCACGCGGCGAGCTGGAAACACCATATATTTT,CATRRAGNTIYF,.,TRBV2,TRBJ1-3,.
TGCAGCGCTACGGGGACAGGGAACAATGAGCAGTTCTTC,CSATGTGNNEQFF,TRBD1,TRBV29-1,TRBJ2-1,.
TGTGCCAGCAGCTACAGGAGGGACACTGAAGCTTTCTTT,CASSYRRDTEAFF,.,TRBV11-2,TRBJ1-1,.
TGCGCCAGCAGCTTTTCACAGGGGAACACTGAAGCTTTCTTT,CASSFSQGNTEAFF,.,TRBV5-1,TRBJ1-1,.
TGTGCCTGGTGCCTATGGGAGGGAACTGAAGCTTTCTTT,CAWCLWEGTEAFF,.,TRBV30,TRBJ1-1,few
TGTGCCTGGAGTGGGGACAGGGTAGGCAATCAGCCCCAGCATTTT,CAWSGDRVGNQPQHF,TRBD1,TRBV30,TRBJ1-5,.
TGTGCCAGCAGGTATACACAGGGCTACGAGCAGTACTTC,CASRYTQGYEQYF,.,TRBV6-5,TRBJ2-7,.
TGTGCCAGCAGCTTAGTGGAGACAGCTATTCTCCAGTATGGCTACACCTTC,CASSLVETAILQYGYTF,.,TRBV7-9,TRBJ1-2,.
TGTGCCTGGGGGACAGGGAACTACGAGCAGTACTTC,CAWGTGNYEQYF,TRBD1,TRBV30,TRBJ2-7,.